This TCR beta chain was recovered during a study of T cell repertoires in cytomegalovirus infection. Study in general: HLA-B-restricted CMV epitopes that are well studied, plus recently identified HLA-C-restricted ones, were used by the study.

General study results and limits: What dominated the ex vivo response were HLA-C-restricted CMV-specific TCR beta clonotypes.

TCRdb recomputed calls from the reads with MiXCR, one row per CDR3 protein. The profile covers 450,000 to 600,000 distinct CDR3 sequences, with 40% to 50% appearing a single time and 43% taken by the ten largest. On this clonotype: What it binds is not known.

This CDR3 spans 13 amino acids. Germline CDR1 reads SGHTA; CDR2 reads FQGNSA. V was clipped by 2 bases and J by 5 bases, with 9 bases between them. This specimen consisted of cultured PBMCs, obtained from culture after CMV antigen stimulation. This chain uses TRBV7-2 with TRBJ1-2; a possible D gene is TRBD1 (5 bases). The sequence derives from a human donor in good health (CMV status not recorded). Some clones in this sample may be carry-over from other donors' samples. The CDR3 loop reads CASSLIPGYGYTF. CDR3 nucleotides: TGTGCCAGCAGCTTAATCCCAGGGTATGGCTACACCTTC.